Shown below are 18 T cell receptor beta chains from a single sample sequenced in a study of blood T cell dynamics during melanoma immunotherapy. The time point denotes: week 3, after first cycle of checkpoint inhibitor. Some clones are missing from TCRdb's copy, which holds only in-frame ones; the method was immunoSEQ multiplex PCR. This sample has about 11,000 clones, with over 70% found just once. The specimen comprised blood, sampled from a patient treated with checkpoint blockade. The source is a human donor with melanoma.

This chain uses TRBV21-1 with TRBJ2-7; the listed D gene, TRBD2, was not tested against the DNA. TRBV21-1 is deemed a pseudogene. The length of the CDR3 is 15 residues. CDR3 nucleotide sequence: TGTGCCAGCAGCAAATCAGAGACTACTCACTACGAGCAGTACTTC. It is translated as CASSKSETTHYEQYF.

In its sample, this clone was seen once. The CDR3 nucleotides are TGCGCCAGCAGCTTGGAGGGGTCTTCCTACAATGAGCAGTTCTTC. This sequence encodes CASSLEGSSYNEQFF. The rearrangement joins TRBV5-1 to TRBJ2-1, with a weak D call TRBD1 (5 bases). CDR1 and CDR2 (germline): SGHRS, YFSETQ. V dropped 0 bases and J dropped 1 base, with 8 bases sitting between them. CDR3 length equals 15 residues.

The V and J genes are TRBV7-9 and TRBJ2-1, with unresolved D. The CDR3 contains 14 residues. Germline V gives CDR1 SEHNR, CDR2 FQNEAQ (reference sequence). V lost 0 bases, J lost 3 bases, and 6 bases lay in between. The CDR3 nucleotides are TGTGCCAGCAGCTTAGCGTCGGTCTACAATGAGCAGTTCTTC. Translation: CASSLASVYNEQFF.

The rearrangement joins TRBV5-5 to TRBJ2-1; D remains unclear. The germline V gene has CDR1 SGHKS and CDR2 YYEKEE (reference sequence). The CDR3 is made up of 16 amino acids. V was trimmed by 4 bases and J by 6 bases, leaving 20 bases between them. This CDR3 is CASSPASFTTSNEQFF. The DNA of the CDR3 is TGTGCCAGCAGCCCCGCCTCCTTCACTACCTCCAATGAGCAGTTCTTC. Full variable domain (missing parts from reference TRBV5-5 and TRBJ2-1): DAGVTQSPTHLIKTRGQQVTLRCSPISGHKSVSWYQQVLGQGPQFIFQYYEKEERGRGNFPDRFSARQFPNYSSELNVNALLLGDSALYLCASSPASFTTSNEQFFGPGTRLTVL.

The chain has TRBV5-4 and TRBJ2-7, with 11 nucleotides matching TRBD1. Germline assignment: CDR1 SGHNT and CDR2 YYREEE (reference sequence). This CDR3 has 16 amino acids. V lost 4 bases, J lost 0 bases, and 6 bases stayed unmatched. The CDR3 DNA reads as TGTGCCAGCAGCAGGACAGGGGGCCTTAGCTCCTACGAGCAGTACTTC. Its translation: CASSRTGGLSSYEQYF.

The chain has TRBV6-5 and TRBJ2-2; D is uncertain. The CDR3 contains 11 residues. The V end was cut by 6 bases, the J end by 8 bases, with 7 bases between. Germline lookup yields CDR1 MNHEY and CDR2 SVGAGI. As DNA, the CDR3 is TGTGCCAGCAGCCTACGAGGGGAGCTGTTTTTT. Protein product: CASSLRGELFF.

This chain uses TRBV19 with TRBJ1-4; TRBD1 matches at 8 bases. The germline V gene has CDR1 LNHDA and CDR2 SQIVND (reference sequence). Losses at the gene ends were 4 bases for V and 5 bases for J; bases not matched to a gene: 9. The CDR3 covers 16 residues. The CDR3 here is CASSTTQGALNEKLFF. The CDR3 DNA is TGTGCCAGTAGTACAACGCAGGGGGCGTTGAATGAAAAACTGTTTTTT.

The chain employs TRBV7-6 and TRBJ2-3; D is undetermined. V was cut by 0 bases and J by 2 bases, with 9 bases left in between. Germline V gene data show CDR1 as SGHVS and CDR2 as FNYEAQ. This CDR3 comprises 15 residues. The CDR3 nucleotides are TGTGCCAGCAGCTTAGCGCATAGGGTCACAGATACGCAGTATTTT. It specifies CASSLAHRVTDTQYF.

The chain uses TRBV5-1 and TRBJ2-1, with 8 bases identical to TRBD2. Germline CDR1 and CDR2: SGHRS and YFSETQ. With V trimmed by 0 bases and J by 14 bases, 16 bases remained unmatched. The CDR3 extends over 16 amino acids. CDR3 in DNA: TGCGCCAGCAGCTTGGGGCAAGCGGGGGTCCCAGTCAGTGAGTTCTTC. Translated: CASSLGQAGVPVSEFF.

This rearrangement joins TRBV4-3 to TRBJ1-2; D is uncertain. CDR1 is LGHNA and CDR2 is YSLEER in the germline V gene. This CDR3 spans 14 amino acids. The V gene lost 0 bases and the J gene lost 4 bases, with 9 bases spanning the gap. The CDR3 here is CASSQEGGLYGYTF. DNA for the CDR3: TGCGCCAGCAGCCAAGAAGGCGGACTCTATGGCTACACCTTC.

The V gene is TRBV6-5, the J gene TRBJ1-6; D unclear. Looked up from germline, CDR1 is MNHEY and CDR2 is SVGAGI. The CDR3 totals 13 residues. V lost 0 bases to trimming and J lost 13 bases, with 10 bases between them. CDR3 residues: CASSYSSDGPLHF. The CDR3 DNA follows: TGTGCCAGCAGTTACTCCTCTGATGGGCCCCTCCACTTT.

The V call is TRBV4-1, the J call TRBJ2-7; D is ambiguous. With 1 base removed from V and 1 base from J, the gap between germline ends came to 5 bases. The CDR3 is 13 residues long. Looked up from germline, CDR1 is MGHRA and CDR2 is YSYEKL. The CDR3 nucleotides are TGCGCCAGCAGCCAAGGACGGTCCTACGAGCAGTACTTC. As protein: CASSQGRSYEQYF.

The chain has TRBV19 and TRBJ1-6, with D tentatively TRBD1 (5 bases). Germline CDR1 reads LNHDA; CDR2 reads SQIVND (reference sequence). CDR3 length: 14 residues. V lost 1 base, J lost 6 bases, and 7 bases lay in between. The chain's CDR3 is CASSIVGVNSPLHF. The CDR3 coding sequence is TGTGCCAGTAGTATAGTAGGGGTTAATTCACCCCTCCACTTT.

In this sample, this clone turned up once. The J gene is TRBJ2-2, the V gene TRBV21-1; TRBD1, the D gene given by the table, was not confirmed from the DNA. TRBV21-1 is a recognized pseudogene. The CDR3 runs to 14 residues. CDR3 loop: CASNERGRNGELFF. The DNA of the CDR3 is TGTGCCAGCAATGAAAGGGGGCGGAACGGGGAGCTGTTTTTT.

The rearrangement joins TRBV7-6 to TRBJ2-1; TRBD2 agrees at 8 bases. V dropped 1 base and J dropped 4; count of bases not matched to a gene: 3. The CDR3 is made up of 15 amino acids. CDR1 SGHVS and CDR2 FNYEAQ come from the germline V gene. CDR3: CASSLVGGEYNEQFF. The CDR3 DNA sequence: TGTGCCAGCAGCTTAGTCGGGGGGGAATACAATGAGCAGTTCTTC.

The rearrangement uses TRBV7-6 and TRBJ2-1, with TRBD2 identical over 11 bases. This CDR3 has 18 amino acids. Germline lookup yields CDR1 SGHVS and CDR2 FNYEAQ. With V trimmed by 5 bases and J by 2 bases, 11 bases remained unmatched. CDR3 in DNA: TGTGCCAGCAGCCCCCAACCCCCACTAGCGGGGGCCTACAATGAGCAGTTCTTC. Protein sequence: CASSPQPPLAGAYNEQFF. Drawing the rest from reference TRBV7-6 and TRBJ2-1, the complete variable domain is GAGVSQSPRYKVTKRGQDVALRCDPISGHVSLYWYRQALGQGPEFLTYFNYEAQQDKSGLPNDRFSAERPEGSISTLTIQRTEQRDSAMYRCASSPQPPLAGAYNEQFFGPGTRLTVL.

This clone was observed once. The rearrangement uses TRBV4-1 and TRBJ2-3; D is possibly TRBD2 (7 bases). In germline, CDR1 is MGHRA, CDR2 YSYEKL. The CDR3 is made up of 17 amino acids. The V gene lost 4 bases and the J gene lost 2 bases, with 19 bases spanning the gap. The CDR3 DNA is TGCGCCAGCAGCCGGGAGGGAGGGGGGGCCTACACAGATACGCAGTATTTT. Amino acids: CASSREGGGAYTDTQYF.

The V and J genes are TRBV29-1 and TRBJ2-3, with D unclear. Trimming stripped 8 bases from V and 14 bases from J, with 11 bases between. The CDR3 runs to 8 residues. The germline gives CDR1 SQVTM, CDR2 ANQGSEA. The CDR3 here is CSHSWGYF. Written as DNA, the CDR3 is TGCAGCCACTCATGGGGGTATTTT.